These 21 T cell receptor beta chains were sequenced from one sample in a study of tumor-infiltrating lymphocytes in primary liver carcinoma. TCR beta cDNA came from 400 to 500 ng total RNA, primed with a constant-region primer. Three nested multiplex PCR rounds of slightly modified ARM-PCR generated TCR beta libraries. Each of the first two PCR rounds ran approximately 11 cycles with TRBV1-TRBV30 forward and C-beta reverse primers. TCRdb used MiXCR to reprocess the multiplex PCR reads, holding one entry per CDR3 protein. This repertoire shows fewer than 400,000 distinct CDR3 sequences, 50% to 60% found once; its top ten account for about 17%. For blood RNA, unsorted whole blood served as the source, and germline DNA was extracted too. The source material was peripheral blood. These TCRs come from a woman aged 25 to 39 with primary liver carcinoma and hepatitis B virus infection.

The chain links TRBV12-3 or TRBV12-4 to TRBJ2-7; D is unclear. CDR3 size: 13 residues. V was pared by 3 bases and J by 3 bases, with 9 bases between. Written as DNA, the CDR3 is TGTGCCAGCAGTTTTTCAGAGAACTACGAGCAGTACTTC. It translates to CASSFSENYEQYF.

A few counts support this clonotype. The V gene is TRBV5-6, the J gene TRBJ2-6; D remains ambiguous. The CDR3 covers 16 residues. The germline V and J ends were trimmed by 1 base and 4 bases, with 12 bases remaining between them. Germline V gene data show CDR1 as SGHDT and CDR2 as YYEEEE. Written as DNA, the CDR3 is TGTGCCAGCAGCTTGATTACGGGTACCGGGGCCAACGTCCTGACTTTC. Translating gives CASSLITGTGANVLTF.

This clonotype has a handful of counts. Compared with germline, one end of the junction differs, possibly owing to a read error. The gene calls are TRBV24-1 and TRBJ2-7, with 9 bases that match TRBD2. There are 16 residues in the CDR3. Germline CDR1 and CDR2: KGHDR and SFDVKD. DNA of the CDR3: TGTGCCACCAATGATTTGGGCGGGAGGGAACCCTACGAGCAGTACTTC. It translates to CATNDLGGREPYEQYF.

About this clonotype: A much more abundant neighbour one base away suggests this may be a read error. The V call is TRBV4-1, the J call TRBJ2-7, with TRBD2 as a possible D gene (6 bases). V lost 2 bases and J 8 bases, leaving 19 bases between the germline ends. The CDR3 covers 15 residues. From germline, CDR1 is MGHRA and CDR2 YSYEKL. The CDR3 DNA reads as TGCGCCAGCAGCCAACCCCTAGCGAGCTCCGACAAGCAGTACTTC. Amino acid sequence: CASSQPLASSDKQYF.

Comment on this clonotype: A read error may be the cause here, since a much bigger clone is one base away. The chain carries TRBV4-3 and TRBJ2-1; 9 positions match TRBD2. There are 17 residues in the CDR3. V gave up 0 bases and J gave up 3 bases; unmatched junction bases: 6. Germline V gene sequence: CDR1 LGHNA, CDR2 YSLEER. The CDR3 coding sequence is TGCGCCAGCAGCCAAGATAGTACTAGCGGGTTCTACAATGAGCAGTTCTTC. Translation: CASSQDSTSGFYNEQFF.

This clonotype has just a few counts. The chain links TRBV5-6 to TRBJ2-1, with TRBD2 identical over 7 bases. The V and J ends lost 3 bases and 7 bases, in that order; junction bases with no gene match: 7. Germline CDR1 reads SGHDT; CDR2 reads YYEEEE. CDR3 length equals 14 residues. This CDR3 is CASSSTGTTNEQFF. The DNA of the CDR3 is TGTGCCAGCAGCTCAACCGGGACTACAAATGAGCAGTTCTTC.

This clonotype was recorded a few times. The CDR3 DNA sequence: TGCGCCAGCAGCCAAGAACTAGCGGGCAATGAGCAGTTCTTC. This translates into CASSQELAGNEQFF. V is TRBV4-1 and J is TRBJ2-1, with 9 bases matching TRBD2. CDR3 length: 14 amino acids. Trimming cost V 0 bases and J 6 bases; bases outside gene matches: 0. CDR1 MGHRA and CDR2 YSYEKL come from the germline V gene.

Worth noting for this clonotype: Being one base from a much bigger clone, this may be a read error. This chain uses TRBV29-1 with TRBJ1-1, with D possibly matching TRBD1 (6 bases). Germline loops: CDR1 SQVTM, CDR2 ANQGSEA. CDR3 length equals 14 residues. The DNA for the CDR3 is TGCAGCGTTGACAGGGGCCTAATGAAGACTGAAGCTTTCTTT. Encoded protein: CSVDRGLMKTEAFF.

About this clonotype itself: Given a much more abundant clone one base away, this may be a read error. The conserved phenylalanine or tryptophan normally closing the CDR3 is absent here, so this likely arose from a read error. V and J are TRBV29-1 and TRBJ2-7; D is undetermined. Germline-derived CDR1 and CDR2 are SQVTM and ANQGSEA. The CDR3 is 12 residues long. V was pared by 6 bases and J by 2 bases, with 11 bases between. As DNA, the CDR3 is TGCAGCGTCCGGCTGGGTGCCTACGAGCAGTACTTA. Its translation is CSVRLGAYEQYL.

Regarding this clonotype: A much larger clone sits a single nucleotide away, making a read error possible. Given the absence of the conserved phenylalanine or tryptophan at the CDR3 end, a read error is likely. The V gene is TRBV4-3, the J gene TRBJ2-1, with 13 positions matching TRBD2. The CDR3 contains 16 residues. Germline CDR1 reads LGHNA; CDR2 reads YSLEER. J lost 6 bases, V lost 3 bases, and 5 bases had no gene match. The CDR3 DNA is TGCGCCAGCAGCCACTCTACTAGCGGGAGGGCCAATGAGCAGTTCCTC. It codes for CASSHSTSGRANEQFL.

This clonotype was detected only a few times. The chain links TRBV29-1 to TRBJ2-7, with 7 nucleotides matching TRBD2. CDR3 length: 13 residues. The ends lost 4 bases at V and 1 base at J; junction bases unmatched: 4. CDR1 and CDR2 (germline): SQVTM, ANQGSEA. CDR3 sequence (DNA): TGCAGCGTTGCCAGCGGGATGTCCTACGAGCAGTACTTC. Protein: CSVASGMSYEQYF.

With respect to this clonotype: With a much larger clone just one base away, this may be a read error. The chain has TRBV4-1 and TRBJ2-7; D is unclear. The V gene's germline CDR1 is MGHRA and CDR2 YSYEKL. The CDR3 extends over 15 amino acids. As DNA, the CDR3 is TGCGCCAGCAGCCAAGATCCGCTTCCTCGCTACGAGCGGTACTTC. Protein sequence: CASSQDPLPRYERYF.

This clonotype was recorded at least ten times. This chain joins TRBV6-5 and TRBJ2-1; the D is unclear. V was shortened by 5 bases and J by 3 bases, with 8 bases between the two germline ends. The CDR3 sequence is 13 residues long. Germline lookup yields CDR1 MNHEY and CDR2 SVGAGI. Written as DNA, the CDR3 is TGTGCCAGCAGTCCACCCGGCTACAATGAGCAGTTCTTC. Translated, it gives CASSPPGYNEQFF.

A note on this clonotype: It may be a read error: a sequence one base away is much more abundant. The chain couples TRBV12-3 or TRBV12-4 to TRBJ2-5, with D perhaps being TRBD1 or TRBD2 (5 bases each). The CDR3 consists of 17 residues. The CDR3 DNA reads as TGTGCCAGCAGTCCCAACATCGGGGCGGGCCGGCATGAGACCCGGTACTTC. Protein sequence: CASSPNIGAGRHETRYF.

About this clonotype: The conserved closing phenylalanine or tryptophan is absent in this CDR3, likely reflecting a read error. The V gene is TRBV11-2, the J gene TRBJ2-5, with no clear D. Germline CDR1 SGHAT, CDR2 FQNNGV. This CDR3 is built from 13 residues. V lost 5 bases and J lost 0, with 7 bases in between. The DNA of the CDR3 is TGTGCCAGCAGCGTCGCCGACCAAGAGACCCAGTACCTC. Translated, it gives CASSVADQETQYL.

Only a few counts were recorded for this clonotype. Given a much more abundant clone one base away, this may be a read error. The rearrangement joins TRBV14 to TRBJ2-1; possibly TRBD1 for D (5 bases). CDR1 and CDR2 (germline): SGHDN, FVKESK. This CDR3 has 12 residues. The CDR3 region has the DNA TGTGCCAGCAGCCAAGTTCAGGGTGAGCACTTCTTC. Residues: CASSQVQGEHFF.

As to this clonotype: The junction departs from the called germline gene at one end, perhaps through a read error. The chain recombines TRBV7-9 with TRBJ2-7; D is perhaps TRBD2 (5 bases). The germline V gene encodes CDR1 SEHNR and CDR2 FQNEAQ (reference sequence). CDR3 length equals 14 residues. CDR3 bases: TGTGCCAGCAGCTTAGCGGGAGCCGAAAACGAGCAGCACTTC. The encoded protein is CASSLAGAENEQHF. The full variable domain, its missing parts supplied by reference TRBV7-9 and TRBJ2-7, is DTGVSQNPRHKITKRGQNVTFRCDPISEHNRLYWYRQTLGQGPEFLTYFQNEAQLEKSRLLSDRFSAERPKGSFSTLEIQRTEQGDSAMYLCASSLAGAENEQHFGPGTRLTVT.

The chain uses TRBV18 and TRBJ1-4, with D hard to call. The CDR3 extends over 14 amino acids. Germline CDR1 is KGHSH and CDR2 is LQKENI. V was trimmed by 3 bases and J by 2 bases, leaving 7 bases between them. The CDR3 is CASSPEGTNEKLFF. The DNA of the CDR3 is TGTGCCAGCTCACCGGAGGGCACTAATGAAAAACTGTTTTTT.

On this clonotype itself: The conserved phenylalanine or tryptophan is not found at the CDR3 terminus, so this likely reflects a read error. The rearrangement joins TRBV4-1 to TRBJ2-7; either TRBD1 or TRBD2 may fit D (5 bases each). Germline-derived CDR1 and CDR2 are MGHRA and YSYEKL. This CDR3 is built from 14 residues. V was shortened by 3 bases and J by 5 bases, with 14 bases between the two germline ends. The CDR3 is CASSQIYGGNEQYL. Written as DNA, the CDR3 is TGCGCCAGCAGCCAGATTTATGGGGGAAACGAGCAGTACTTG.

The rearrangement links TRBV11-2 to TRBJ2-7; 10 nucleotides match TRBD2. This CDR3 is 14 amino acids long. The V segment lost 6 bases and the J segment 5 bases; nucleotides outside the gene matches: 7. Germline lookup yields CDR1 SGHAT and CDR2 FQNNGV. CDR3 loop: CASRSGLAEDEQYF. For the CDR3, the DNA is TGTGCCAGCAGGTCCGGACTAGCGGAAGACGAGCAGTACTTC.

This clonotype was seen only a few times. A much larger clone lies one base from this, so it may be a read error. The rearrangement joins TRBV28 to TRBJ2-7, with D unresolved. The CDR3 has 12 amino acids. Germline CDR1 and CDR2: MDHEN and SYDVKM. CDR3 sequence reads: CAGSLLSSPRYF. In DNA form, the CDR3 reads TGTGCCGGCAGTTTACTTAGCTCTCCTAGGTACTTC.